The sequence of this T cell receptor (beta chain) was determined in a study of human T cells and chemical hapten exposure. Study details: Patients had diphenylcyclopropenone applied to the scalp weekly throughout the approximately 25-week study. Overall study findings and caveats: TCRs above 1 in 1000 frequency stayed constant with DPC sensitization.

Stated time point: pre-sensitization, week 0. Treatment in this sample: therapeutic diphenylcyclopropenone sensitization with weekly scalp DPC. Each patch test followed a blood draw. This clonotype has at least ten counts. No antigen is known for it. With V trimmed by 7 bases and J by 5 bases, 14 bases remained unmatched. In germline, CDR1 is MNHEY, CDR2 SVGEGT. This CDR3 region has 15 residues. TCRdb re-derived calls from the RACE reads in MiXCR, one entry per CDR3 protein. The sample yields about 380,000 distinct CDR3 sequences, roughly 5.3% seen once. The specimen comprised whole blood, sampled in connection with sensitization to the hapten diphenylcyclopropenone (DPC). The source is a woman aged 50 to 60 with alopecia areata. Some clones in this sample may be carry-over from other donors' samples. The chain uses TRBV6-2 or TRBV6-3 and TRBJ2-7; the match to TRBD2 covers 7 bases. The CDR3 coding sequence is TGTGCCAGCATCTCCACGGGAGGCTTTCCCCACGAGCAGTACTTC. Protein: CASISTGGFPHEQYF.